The rows below give T cell receptor beta chains drawn from one sample of a study of blood T cell repertoires in COVID-19. Clones were read by immunoSEQ multiplex PCR, and TCRdb kept only the in-frame ones, dropping some. The sample contains approximately 250,000 clones, 85% to 90% of which appear only once. The sequencing sample was made of PBMCs or T cells enriched from blood (not recorded which). The receptors originated from a woman younger than 45 with acute COVID-19. Both conserved end residues are part of each CDR3. The D gene is left open where the match is weak. Expanded clones get a size class; other rows say once, few or many, or leave the size out.

TGTGCCAGCAGCAAGCGCGGTTGGGGGATAGGGGGCCTTGGGCAGTTCTTC,CASSKRGWGIGGLGQFF,-,TRBV28,TRBD1,TRBJ2-1
TGTGCCAGCAGTGAACGAGCGGGAGGAGTCAATGAGCAGTTCTTC,CASSERAGGVNEQFF,few,TRBV2,TRBD2,TRBJ2-1
TGTGCCAGCAGTGCAGGCCTCTCCTACGAGCAGTACTTC,CASSAGLSYEQYF,once,TRBV27,-,TRBJ2-7
TGTGCCAGCTCAGACAGGGAAATGTCCTACGAGCAGTACTTC,CASSDREMSYEQYF,once,TRBV18,TRBD1,TRBJ2-7
TGTGCCAGTCGGCAGGGGGCGATGGGCAATCAGCCCCAGCATTTT,CASRQGAMGNQPQHF,-,TRBV2,TRBD1,TRBJ1-5
TGCGCCAGCAGTCCCAGGGTACGTCTAGCTGAAGCTTTCTTT,CASSPRVRLAEAFF,-,TRBV4-1,-,TRBJ1-1
TGTGCCAGCAGCTTGTGGGCTAGCCCCCACGAGCAGTACTTC,CASSLWASPHEQYF,-,TRBV5-6,-,TRBJ2-7
TGTGCCAGCAGCTTGGGGGCCAGGACTAGCGTCAGCGAGCAGTACTTC,CASSLGARTSVSEQYF,-,TRBV7-9,TRBD2,TRBJ2-7
TGCAGTGCTAGTTGGGGCTCTAACCCCTACGAGCAGTACTTC,CSASWGSNPYEQYF,-,TRBV20-1,-,TRBJ2-7
TGTGCCACCAGACAGGGGGACTACAATGAGCAGTTCTTC,CATRQGDYNEQFF,-,TRBV6-5,TRBD1,TRBJ2-1
TGCGCCAGCAGCCCAGCCCAACGGGAGGCACATACGCAGTATTTT,CASSPAQREAHTQYF,-,TRBV4-1,TRBD2,TRBJ2-3
TGCGCCAGCTGTGAAGTGACAGGAGTCGCTGAAGCTTTCTTT,CASCEVTGVAEAFF,-,TRBV5-1,-,TRBJ1-1
TGTGCCTGGAGTGTACTAAGTCCTGGGTACACTGAAGCTTTCTTT,CAWSVLSPGYTEAFF,-,TRBV30,-,TRBJ1-1
TGCAGCGTTGAAGGGACTGGGGATTACGAGCAGTACTTC,CSVEGTGDYEQYF,-,TRBV29-1,-,TRBJ2-7
TGTGCCAGCAGCGTAGACAGCGGGAGTGGATACGAGCAGTACTTC,CASSVDSGSGYEQYF,once,TRBV9,TRBD2,TRBJ2-7
TGTGCCAGCAGCCCCTCGGGGGGCCAACTGTACCGCTATGGCTACACCTTC,CASSPSGGQLYRYGYTF,-,TRBV7-9,-,TRBJ1-2
TGTGCCACCTCTAGCGGGAGTGGCAATGAGCAGTTCTTC,CATSSGSGNEQFF,-,TRBV7-3,TRBD2,TRBJ2-1
TGTGCCAGCAGCCATTACCAGGCGGGAGGAGGGGATACGCAGTATTTT,CASSHYQAGGGDTQYF,-,TRBV14,TRBD2,TRBJ2-3
TGTGCCAGCAGTCAACAAGGGACTAGGAAAGAGACCCAGTACTTC,CASSQQGTRKETQYF,-,TRBV27,TRBD2,TRBJ2-5
TGTGCCAGCAGTTACTCGCCAGGGCCCTACGAGCAGTACTTC,CASSYSPGPYEQYF,-,TRBV6-6,-,TRBJ2-7
TGTGCCAGCAGTTTACTGGTAGCGGGAAGTACAGATACGCAGTATTTT,CASSLLVAGSTDTQYF,once,TRBV2,TRBD2,TRBJ2-3
TGTGCCAGCAGCCTGGACCGGGACATCTCCTACGAGCAGTACTTC,CASSLDRDISYEQYF,-,TRBV28,-,TRBJ2-7
TGTGCCAGCAGTTTATTGGCAGACAATCAGCCCCAGCATTTT,CASSLLADNQPQHF,-,TRBV28,-,TRBJ1-5
TGCAGCGTTGAACAGGGTGGAACTGAAGCTTTCTTT,CSVEQGGTEAFF,once,TRBV29-1,-,TRBJ1-1
TGTGCCTGGATTGGACAGCCGAACACTGAAGCTTTCTTT,CAWIGQPNTEAFF,-,TRBV30,-,TRBJ1-1
TGTGCCAGCAGAAAACAGGGAAGCTCCTACAATGAGCAGTTCTTC,CASRKQGSSYNEQFF,-,TRBV2,-,TRBJ2-1
TGTGCCACCAGTGATGGGGCCACAGGGGGGGGCAATCAGCCCCAGCATTTT,CATSDGATGGGNQPQHF,few,TRBV24-1,TRBD1,TRBJ1-5
TGTGCCAGCACAGGGGTGGGGGCCACCGGGGAGCTGTTTTTT,CASTGVGATGELFF,once,TRBV25-1,-,TRBJ2-2
TGTGCCAGCAGCTTAGCGGGGCGGGGTAGCACAGATACGCAGTATTTT,CASSLAGRGSTDTQYF,-,TRBV7-9,-,TRBJ2-3
TGTGCCAGCAGCCACAGGGATGGAGGGGAGCTGTTTTTT,CASSHRDGGELFF,-,TRBV3-1/TRBV3-2,-,TRBJ2-2
TGTGCCAGTAGGCTCGGGAACATTCAGTACTTC,CASRLGNIQYF,once,TRBV19,-,TRBJ2-4
TGTGCCAGTAGGACCACAGGGATTCGCACTGAAGCTTTCTTT,CASRTTGIRTEAFF,-,TRBV19,-,TRBJ1-1
TGCGCCAGCAGAGTCTCCGACAGCCAATACAATGAGCAGTTCTTC,CASRVSDSQYNEQFF,-,TRBV5-1,-,TRBJ2-1
TGCGCCAGCAGCTGGGGGCCAGGGAAGGAAACAGATACGCAGTATTTT,CASSWGPGKETDTQYF,-,TRBV5-1,-,TRBJ2-3
TGTGCCAGCAGTATACAGGGCTTAGATTCACCCCTCCACTTT,CASSIQGLDSPLHF,-,TRBV2,-,TRBJ1-6
TGTGCCAACGGCCCCCTAGCGGGAGGGCCTCAGGTCACAGATACGCAGTATTTT,CANGPLAGGPQVTDTQYF,-,TRBV2,TRBD2,TRBJ2-3
TGTGCCAGCAGTTTGGGCGAGGGAGCGAAAACCGGGGAGCTGTTTTTT,CASSLGEGAKTGELFF,-,TRBV27,-,TRBJ2-2
TGCGCCAGCAGCCAAGGGACAGCGAACACTGAAGCTTTCTTT,CASSQGTANTEAFF,-,TRBV4-1,-,TRBJ1-1
TGTGCCAGCGGGACAGGGTCGGATTCACCCCTCCACTTT,CASGTGSDSPLHF,-,TRBV28,TRBD1,TRBJ1-6
TGTGCCTGGAGTGTAACAGGGGTGGGTCAGCCCCAGCATTTT,CAWSVTGVGQPQHF,-,TRBV30,TRBD1,TRBJ1-5
TGCGCCAGCAGCCAAGGTCTGTTCGCCAACGTCCTGACTTTC,CASSQGLFANVLTF,-,TRBV4-1,-,TRBJ2-6
TGTGCCAGCAGCCCCCCCTGGGGGGTTGGGGCCAACGTCCTGACTTTC,CASSPPWGVGANVLTF,-,TRBV7-9,-,TRBJ2-6
TGCGCCAGCAGCCCGACACACCCTCCGACAGGGGCCTTCACAGATACGCAGTATTTT,CASSPTHPPTGAFTDTQYF,few,TRBV4-1,TRBD1,TRBJ2-3
TGTGCCAGCAGCTTAGCGAGCGGGAGTCTCTACGAGCAGTACTTC,CASSLASGSLYEQYF,-,TRBV7-9,TRBD2,TRBJ2-7
TGTGCCATCAAGTCCCAGGCCGCTTACGAGCAGTACTTC,CAIKSQAAYEQYF,-,TRBV10-3,-,TRBJ2-7
TGTGCCAGCAGTGAAGCCCCAGGGGGCTACGAGCAGTACTTC,CASSEAPGGYEQYF,-,TRBV6-1,TRBD1,TRBJ2-7
TGCAGCGTTGAAAAGGCAGGACTTGCTAGCGGGAAGGTGTGGTTCGGAAATGAGCAGTTCTTC,CSVEKAGLASGKVWFGNEQFF,-,TRBV29-1,TRBD2,TRBJ2-1
TGCGCCAGCAGCCAAGAACCACTTTACGAGCAGTACTTC,CASSQEPLYEQYF,-,TRBV4-3,-,TRBJ2-7
TGTGCCAGCAGCCCCGAAGGGGGGAACACTGAAGCTTTCTTT,CASSPEGGNTEAFF,few,TRBV11-2,-,TRBJ1-1
TGTGCCAGCAGCGGGGGGGACTACGCCTACGAGCAGTACTTC,CASSGGDYAYEQYF,-,TRBV9,TRBD2,TRBJ2-7
TGTGCCAGCAGCCAAGAGCCTACAGGGGTTAACACTGAAGCTTTCTTT,CASSQEPTGVNTEAFF,-,TRBV4-2,TRBD1,TRBJ1-1
TGTGCCAGCAGCTTGGACGACAGAATTAATACGCAGTATTTT,CASSLDDRINTQYF,-,TRBV13,-,TRBJ2-3
TGTGCCAGCAGCCAAGAAGGGAGAACGGCTTTCTTT,CASSQEGRTAFF,-,TRBV3-1/TRBV3-2,-,TRBJ1-1